These 6 T cell receptor beta chains originate from one sample sequenced in a study of blood T cell repertoires in COVID-19. Repertoires were generated with immunoSEQ multiplex PCR, while TCRdb's copy carries only in-frame clones and drops some. The sample consists of 150,000 or so clones, approximately 82% of them appearing once. The sample comprised peripheral blood. These receptors all stem from a woman aged 80 or older with acute or convalescent COVID-19.

The genes are TRBV6-5 and TRBJ1-1; D not certain. There are 15 residues in the CDR3. Germline CDR1 reads MNHEY; CDR2 reads SVGAGI. The V and J ends lost 5 bases and 0 bases respectively, with 13 bases between them. The CDR3 protein is CASSRTASMNTEAFF. The CDR3 DNA sequence: TGTGCCAGCAGTAGGACTGCCAGTATGAACACTGAAGCTTTCTTT.

This rearrangement joins TRBV19 to TRBJ1-2; a possible D gene is TRBD1 (5 bases). The ends were cut back, 5 bases at V and 0 bases at J, with 13 bases in the middle. There are 15 residues in the CDR3. In germline, CDR1 is LNHDA, CDR2 SQIVND (reference sequence). Here the CDR3 reads CASSPTGGTNYGYTF. In DNA form, the CDR3 reads TGTGCCAGTAGTCCAACGGGGGGAACTAACTATGGCTACACCTTC. Supplemented by reference TRBV19 and TRBJ1-2, the full variable domain reads DGGITQSPKYLFRKEGQNVTLSCEQNLNHDAMYWYRQDPGQGLRLIYYSQIVNDFQKGDIAEGYSVSREKKESFPLTVTSAQKNPTAFYLCASSPTGGTNYGYTFGSGTRLTVV.

In nucleotides, the CDR3 is TGTGCCAGTAGTACGGCCTACGAGCAGTACTTC. Translating gives CASSTAYEQYF. The chain is built from TRBV19 and TRBJ2-7; no definite D call. Trimming cost V 4 bases and J 2 bases, with 3 bases left between them. Germline assignment: CDR1 LNHDA and CDR2 SQIVND (reference sequence). This CDR3 contains 11 residues.

The V and J genes are TRBV9 and TRBJ2-6; 8 bases agree with TRBD2. J was trimmed by 0 bases and V by 4 bases; bases with no gene match: 15. In germline, CDR1 is SGDLS, CDR2 YYNGEE. The CDR3 extends over 20 amino acids. As DNA, the CDR3 is TGTGCCAGCAGCACTAGCGGCCCTCCCCCGGGGCTCTCTGGGGCCAACGTCCTGACTTTC. Amino acids: CASSTSGPPPGLSGANVLTF.

The chain has TRBV5-5 and TRBJ1-2; D uncertain. CDR1 and CDR2 from the germline V gene are SGHKS and YYEKEE (reference sequence). The CDR3 length is 14 residues. Trimming left V 1 base short and J 4 bases short, with 11 bases between. The CDR3 sequence: CASSLRPGSYGYTF. The CDR3 DNA follows: TGTGCCAGCAGCTTGAGACCGGGAAGCTATGGCTACACCTTC.

In its sample, this clone was seen a few times. This chain connects TRBV9 to TRBJ2-6, with TRBD2 matching over 12 bases. The junction had 21 bases not matched to a gene; V was cut back by 5 bases and J by 3 bases. From germline, CDR1 is SGDLS and CDR2 YYNGEE. This CDR3 spans 22 amino acids. The CDR3 protein is CASRPDRRRLAGGPSGANVLTF. In DNA form, the CDR3 reads TGTGCCAGCAGGCCGGACAGGAGAAGGCTAGCGGGAGGGCCGAGTGGGGCCAACGTCCTGACTTTC.